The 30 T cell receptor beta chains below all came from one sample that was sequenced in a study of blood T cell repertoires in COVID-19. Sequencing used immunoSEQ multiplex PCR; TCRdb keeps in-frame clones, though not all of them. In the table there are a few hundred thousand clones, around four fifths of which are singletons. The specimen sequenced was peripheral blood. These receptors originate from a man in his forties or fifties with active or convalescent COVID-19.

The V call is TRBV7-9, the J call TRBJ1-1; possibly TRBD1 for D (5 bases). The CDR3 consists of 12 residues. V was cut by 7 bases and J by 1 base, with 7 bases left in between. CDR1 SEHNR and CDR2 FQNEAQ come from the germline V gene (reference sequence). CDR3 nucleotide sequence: TGTGCCAGCAACACAGGGAACACTGAAGCTTTCTTT. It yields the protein CASNTGNTEAFF.

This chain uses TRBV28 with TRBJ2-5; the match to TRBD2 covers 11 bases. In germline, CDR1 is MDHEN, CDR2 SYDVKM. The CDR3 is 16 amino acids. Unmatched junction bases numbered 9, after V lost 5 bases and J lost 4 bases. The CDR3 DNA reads TGTGCCAGCAGTGCCAACCTAGCGGGAGGCGTAGAGACCCAGTACTTC. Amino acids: CASSANLAGGVETQYF.

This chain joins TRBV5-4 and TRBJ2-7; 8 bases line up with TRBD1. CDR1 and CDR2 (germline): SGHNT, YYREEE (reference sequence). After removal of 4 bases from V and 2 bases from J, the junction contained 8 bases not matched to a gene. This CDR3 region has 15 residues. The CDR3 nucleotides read TGTGCCAGCAGCACGGGGACAGGTTTTGCCTACGAGCAGTACTTC. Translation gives CASSTGTGFAYEQYF.

The CDR3, as DNA: TGCGCCAGCAGCCAACAACAGTCGTACTACAATGAGCAGTTCTTC. This sequence encodes CASSQQQSYYNEQFF. The chain combines TRBV4-3 with TRBJ2-1; D call uncertain. The CDR3 is 15 amino acids. Trimming removed 2 bases at V and 3 bases at J, with 11 bases between. Germline V gene data show CDR1 as LGHNA and CDR2 as YSLEER.

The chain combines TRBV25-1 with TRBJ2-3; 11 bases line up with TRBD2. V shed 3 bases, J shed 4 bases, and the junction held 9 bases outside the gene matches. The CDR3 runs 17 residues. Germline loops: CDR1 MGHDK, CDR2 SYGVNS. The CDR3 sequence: CASSEPASGRRADTQYF. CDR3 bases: TGTGCCAGCAGTGAGCCGGCTAGCGGGAGGAGGGCAGATACGCAGTATTTT.

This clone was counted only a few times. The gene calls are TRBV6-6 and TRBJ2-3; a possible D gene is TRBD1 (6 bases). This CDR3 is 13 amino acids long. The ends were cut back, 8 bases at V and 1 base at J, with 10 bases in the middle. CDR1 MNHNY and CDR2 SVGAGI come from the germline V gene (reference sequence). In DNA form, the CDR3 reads TGTGCCAGCCACAGGGTACGCACAGATACGCAGTATTTT. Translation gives CASHRVRTDTQYF.

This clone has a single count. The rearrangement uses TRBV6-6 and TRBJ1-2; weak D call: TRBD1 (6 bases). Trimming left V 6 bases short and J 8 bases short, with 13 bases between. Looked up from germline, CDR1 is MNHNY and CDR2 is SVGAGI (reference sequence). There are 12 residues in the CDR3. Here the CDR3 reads CASRTQGVGYTF. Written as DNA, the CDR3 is TGTGCCAGCAGAACACAGGGTGTCGGCTACACCTTC.

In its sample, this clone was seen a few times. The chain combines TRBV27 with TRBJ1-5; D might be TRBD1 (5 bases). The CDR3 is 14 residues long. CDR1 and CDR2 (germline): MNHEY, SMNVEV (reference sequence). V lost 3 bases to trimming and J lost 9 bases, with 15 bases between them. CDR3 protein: CASSLTVATGPQHF. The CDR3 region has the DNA TGTGCCAGCAGTTTGACGGTGGCAACAGGGCCCCAGCATTTT.

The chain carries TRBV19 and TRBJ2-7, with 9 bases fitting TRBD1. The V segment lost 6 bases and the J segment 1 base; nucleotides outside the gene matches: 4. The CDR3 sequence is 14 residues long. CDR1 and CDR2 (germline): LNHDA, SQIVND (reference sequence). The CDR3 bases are TGTGCCAGTAGCCGGGACAGGGTTTCCTACGAGCAGTACTTC. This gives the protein CASSRDRVSYEQYF.

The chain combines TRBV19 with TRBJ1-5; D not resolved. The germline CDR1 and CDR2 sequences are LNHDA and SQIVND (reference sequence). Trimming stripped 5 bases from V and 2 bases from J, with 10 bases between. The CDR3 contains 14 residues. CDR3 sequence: CASSSEPGNQPQHF. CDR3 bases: TGTGCCAGTAGTTCCGAGCCGGGCAATCAGCCCCAGCATTTT. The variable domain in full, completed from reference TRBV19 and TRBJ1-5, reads DGGITQSPKYLFRKEGQNVTLSCEQNLNHDAMYWYRQDPGQGLRLIYYSQIVNDFQKGDIAEGYSVSREKKESFPLTVTSAQKNPTAFYLCASSSEPGNQPQHFGDGTRLSIL.

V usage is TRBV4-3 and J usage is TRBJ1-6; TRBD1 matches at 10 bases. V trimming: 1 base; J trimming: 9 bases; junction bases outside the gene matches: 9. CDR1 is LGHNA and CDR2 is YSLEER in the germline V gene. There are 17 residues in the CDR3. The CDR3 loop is CASSQGTGQGTGSPLHF. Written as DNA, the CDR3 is TGCGCCAGCAGCCAAGGGACGGGACAGGGGACGGGTTCACCCCTCCACTTT.

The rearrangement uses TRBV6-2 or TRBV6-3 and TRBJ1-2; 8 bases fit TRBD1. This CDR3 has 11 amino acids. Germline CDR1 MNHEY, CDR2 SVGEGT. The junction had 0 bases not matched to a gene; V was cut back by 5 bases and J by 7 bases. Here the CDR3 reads CASSQGAGYTF. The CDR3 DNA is TGTGCCAGCAGTCAGGGGGCTGGCTACACCTTC.

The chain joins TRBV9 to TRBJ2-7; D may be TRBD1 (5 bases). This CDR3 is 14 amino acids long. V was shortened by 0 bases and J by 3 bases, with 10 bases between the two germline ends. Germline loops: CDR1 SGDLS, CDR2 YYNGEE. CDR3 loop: CASSVGGTHYEQYF. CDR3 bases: TGTGCCAGCAGCGTAGGGGGCACACACTACGAGCAGTACTTC. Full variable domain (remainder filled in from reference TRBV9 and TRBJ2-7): DSGVTQTPKHLITATGQRVTLRCSPRSGDLSVYWYQQSLDQGLQFLIQYYNGEERAKGNILERFSAQQFPDLHSELNLSSLELGDSALYFCASSVGGTHYEQYFGPGTRLTVT.

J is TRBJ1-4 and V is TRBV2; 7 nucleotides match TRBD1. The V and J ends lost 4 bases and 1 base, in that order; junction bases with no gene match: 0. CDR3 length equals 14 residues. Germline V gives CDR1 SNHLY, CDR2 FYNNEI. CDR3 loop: CASSGQGTNEKLFF. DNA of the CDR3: TGTGCCAGCAGTGGACAGGGAACTAATGAAAAACTGTTTTTT. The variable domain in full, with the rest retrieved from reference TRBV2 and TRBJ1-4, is EPEVTQTPSHQVTQMGQEVILRCVPISNHLYFYWYRQILGQKVEFLVSFYNNEISEKSEIFDDQFSVERPDGSNFTLKIRSTKLEDSAMYFCASSGQGTNEKLFFGSGTQLSVL.

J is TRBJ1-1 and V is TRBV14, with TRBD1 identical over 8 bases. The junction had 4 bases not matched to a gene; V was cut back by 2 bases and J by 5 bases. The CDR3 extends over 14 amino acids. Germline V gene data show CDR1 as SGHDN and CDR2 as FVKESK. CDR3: CASSQITGGTEAFF. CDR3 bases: TGTGCCAGCAGCCAAATAACAGGGGGAACTGAAGCTTTCTTT. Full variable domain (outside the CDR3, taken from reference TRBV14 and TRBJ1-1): EAGVTQFPSHSVIEKGQTVTLRCDPISGHDNLYWYRRVMGKEIKFLLHFVKESKQDESGMPNNRFLAERTGGTYSTLKVQPAELEDSGVYFCASSQITGGTEAFFGQGTRLTVV.

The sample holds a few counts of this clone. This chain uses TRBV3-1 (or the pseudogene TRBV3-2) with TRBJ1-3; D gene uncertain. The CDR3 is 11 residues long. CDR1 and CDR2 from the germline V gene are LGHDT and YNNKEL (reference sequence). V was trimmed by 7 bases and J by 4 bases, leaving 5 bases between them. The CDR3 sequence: CASTSGNTIYF. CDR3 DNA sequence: TGTGCCAGCACGTCGGGAAACACCATATATTTT.

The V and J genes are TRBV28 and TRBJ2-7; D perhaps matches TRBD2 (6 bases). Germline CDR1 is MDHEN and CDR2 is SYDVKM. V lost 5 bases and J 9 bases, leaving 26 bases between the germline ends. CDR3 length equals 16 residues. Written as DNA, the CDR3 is TGTGCCAGCAGTGGGCGAGGGTGGAGCGGGTCTGACGGGCAGTACTTC. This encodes CASSGRGWSGSDGQYF.

CDR3 residues: CASTDREYKAFF. The CDR3 DNA reads as TGTGCCAGTACGGACAGGGAATATAAAGCTTTCTTT. This chain uses TRBV19 with TRBJ1-1; 8 nucleotides line up with TRBD1. V shed 7 bases, J shed 9 bases, and the junction held 7 bases outside the gene matches. The V gene's germline CDR1 is LNHDA and CDR2 SQIVND (reference sequence). The CDR3 contains 12 residues.

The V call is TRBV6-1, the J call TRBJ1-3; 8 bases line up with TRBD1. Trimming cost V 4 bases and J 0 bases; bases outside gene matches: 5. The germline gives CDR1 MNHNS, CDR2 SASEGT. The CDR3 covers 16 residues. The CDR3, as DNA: TGTGCCAGCAGTGCAACCGACAGGGGCTCTGGAAACACCATATATTTT. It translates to CASSATDRGSGNTIYF.

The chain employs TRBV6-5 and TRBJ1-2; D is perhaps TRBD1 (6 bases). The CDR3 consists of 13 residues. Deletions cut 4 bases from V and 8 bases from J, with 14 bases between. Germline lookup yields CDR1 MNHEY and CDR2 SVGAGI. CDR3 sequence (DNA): TGTGCCAGCAGTTTTACAGGGTTCTCCGGCTACACCTTC. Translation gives CASSFTGFSGYTF.

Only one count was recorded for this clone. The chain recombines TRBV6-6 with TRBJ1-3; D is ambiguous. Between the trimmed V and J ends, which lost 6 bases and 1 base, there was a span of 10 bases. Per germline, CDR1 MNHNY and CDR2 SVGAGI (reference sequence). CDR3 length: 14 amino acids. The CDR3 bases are TGTGCCAGCAGATCCGGGAGTTCTGGAAACACCATATATTTT. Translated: CASRSGSSGNTIYF.

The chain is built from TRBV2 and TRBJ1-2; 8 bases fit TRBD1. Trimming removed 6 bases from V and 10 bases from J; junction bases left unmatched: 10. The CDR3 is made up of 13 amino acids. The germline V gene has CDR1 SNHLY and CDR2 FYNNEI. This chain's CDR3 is CASSPDRDVDYTF. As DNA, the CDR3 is TGTGCCAGCAGCCCGGACAGGGATGTTGACTACACCTTC.

The CDR3: CASSLLSGSTNEKLFF. The CDR3 DNA reads TGTGCCAGCTCCCTGCTGTCGGGTTCAACTAATGAAAAACTGTTTTTT. The J gene is TRBJ1-4, the V gene TRBV28; D not resolved. This CDR3 region has 16 residues. Germline V gene lookup returns CDR1 MDHEN and CDR2 SYDVKM. Between the trimmed V and J ends, which lost 8 bases and 0 bases, there was a span of 16 bases. The whole variable domain, filled in from reference TRBV28 and TRBJ1-4, reads DVKVTQSSRYLVKRTGEKVFLECVQDMDHENMFWYRQDPGLGLRLIYFSYDVKMKEKGDIPEGYSVSREKKERFSLILESASTNQTSMYLCASSLLSGSTNEKLFFGSGTQLSVL.

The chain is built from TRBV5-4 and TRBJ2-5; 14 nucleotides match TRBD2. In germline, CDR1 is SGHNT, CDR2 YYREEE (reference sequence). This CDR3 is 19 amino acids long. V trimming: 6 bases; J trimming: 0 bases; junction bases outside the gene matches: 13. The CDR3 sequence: CASTRGGLAGVSYQETQYF. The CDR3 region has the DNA TGTGCCAGCACCCGGGGGGGACTAGCGGGGGTCTCGTACCAAGAGACCCAGTACTTC.

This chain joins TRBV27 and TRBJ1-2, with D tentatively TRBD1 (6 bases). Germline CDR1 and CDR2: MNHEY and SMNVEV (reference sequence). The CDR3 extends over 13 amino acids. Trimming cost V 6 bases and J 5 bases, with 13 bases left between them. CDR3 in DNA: TGTGCCAGCAGGCCAGGGGTAGCGTATGGCTACACCTTC. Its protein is CASRPGVAYGYTF.

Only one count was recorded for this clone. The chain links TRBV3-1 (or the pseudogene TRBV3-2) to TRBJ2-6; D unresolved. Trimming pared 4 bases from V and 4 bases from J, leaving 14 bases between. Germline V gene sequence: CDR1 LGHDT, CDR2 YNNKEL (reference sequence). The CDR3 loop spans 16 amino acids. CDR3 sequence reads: CASSPWLGLGANVLTF. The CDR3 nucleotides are TGTGCCAGCAGCCCTTGGCTTGGTTTAGGGGCCAACGTCCTGACTTTC.

The CDR3 reads CASSSVGALADTQYF. CDR3 in DNA: TGTGCCAGCAGTTCGGTGGGGGCCCTTGCAGATACGCAGTATTTT. V is TRBV28 and J is TRBJ2-3; tentatively, D is TRBD1 (6 bases). The V and J ends lost 4 bases and 4 bases respectively, with 15 bases between them. The CDR3 spans 15 residues. CDR1 and CDR2 (germline): MDHEN, SYDVKM.

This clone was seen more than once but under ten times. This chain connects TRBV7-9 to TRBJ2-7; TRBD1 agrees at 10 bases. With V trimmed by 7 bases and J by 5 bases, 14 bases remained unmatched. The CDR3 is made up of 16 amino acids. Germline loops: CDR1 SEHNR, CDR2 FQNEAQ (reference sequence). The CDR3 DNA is TGTGCCAGCACCCTTGTAGTAGGGACAGGGGTGCACGAGCAGTACTTC. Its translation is CASTLVVGTGVHEQYF.

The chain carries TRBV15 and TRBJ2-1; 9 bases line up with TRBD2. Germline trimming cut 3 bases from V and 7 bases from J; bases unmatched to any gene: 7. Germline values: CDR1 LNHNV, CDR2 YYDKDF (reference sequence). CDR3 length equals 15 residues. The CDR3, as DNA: TGTGCCACCAGCAGGATTAGCGGGAGAGGAAATGAGCAGTTCTTC. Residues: CATSRISGRGNEQFF.

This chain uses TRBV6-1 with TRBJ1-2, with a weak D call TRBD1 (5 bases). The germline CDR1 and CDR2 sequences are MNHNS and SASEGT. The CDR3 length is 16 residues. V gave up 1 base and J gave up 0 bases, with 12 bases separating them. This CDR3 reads CASSEVGGAANYGYTF. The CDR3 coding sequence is TGTGCCAGCAGTGAAGTGGGAGGGGCAGCTAACTATGGCTACACCTTC.